This T cell receptor beta chain was sequenced for a study of cytomegalovirus exposure and HLA in healthy donors. General study results and limits: First-cohort TCR clusters were later found to tend to co-occur in the approximately 120 validation repertoires. Across donors, most TCRs were seen rarely, yet some public ones were widespread. In vitro confirmation showed a few CMV-associated chains to be CMV antigen specific.

Sequencing was performed with immunoSEQ multiplex PCR; in TCRdb, only in-frame clones are kept and a portion is missing. In the table there are fewer than 200,000 clones, about 89% of which are singletons. While the first cohort had 650 to 850 subjects, the donors belonged to the separate validation cohort of over a hundred subjects. About this clone: Its antigen is unknown.

This clonotype originated in a woman aged 18-35 years in good health and CMV-seropositive. Sequenced: PBMCs.

CDR3 in amino acids: CASSVEGTSGYTDTQYF. In DNA form, the CDR3 reads TGTGCCAGCAGCGTAGAAGGGACTAGCGGTTACACAGATACGCAGTATTTT. The chain carries TRBV9 and TRBJ2-3; 11 bases are a match to TRBD2. The germline V gene encodes CDR1 SGDLS and CDR2 YYNGEE. The CDR3 has 17 residues. Germline trimming cut 0 bases from V and 2 bases from J; bases unmatched to any gene: 5.